This entry describes one T cell receptor (beta chain). The CDR3 loop spans 13 amino acids. V lost 5 bases and J lost 1, with 5 bases in between. This entry belongs to a study of blood T cell repertoires in COVID-19. Study-level information: COVID-19 samples collected from the United States, Italy and Spain covered acute and convalescent phases. The cDNA or gDNA used as material had been derived from T cells, B-cell-depleted T cells, or PBMCs.

Assay: immunoSEQ multiplex PCR; the TCRdb copy retains only in-frame clones and omits some. The sample lists 200,000 to 250,000 clones, roughly 80% occurring once. The rearrangement joins TRBV12-3 or TRBV12-4 to TRBJ1-4, with D unclear. The receptor comes from a woman in her seventies with COVID-19, enrolled during active disease. The sample comprised peripheral blood. This chain's CDR3 is CASSTGTNEKLFF. CDR3 in DNA: TGTGCCAGCAGTACTGGAACTAATGAAAAACTGTTTTTT.